A selection of T cell receptor beta chains follows, all from one sample in a study of cytomegalovirus exposure and HLA in healthy donors. The data were produced by immunoSEQ multiplex PCR, yet TCRdb's version contains in-frame clones alone and is incomplete. The sample has roughly 80,000 clones; approximately 78% are singletons. Sequences were obtained from PBMCs. These receptors came from a man between 35 and 55 years old in good health and CMV-seronegative. CDR3s include the opening cysteine and the closing phenylalanine or tryptophan. Rows may omit the clone size; those that give it use once, few, many or a size class.

>.|18|TRBJ1-2|TRBV5-1
CASSSGGVSGGDNYGYTF
>.|16|TRBJ2-1|TRBV9
CASSVTPGVTYNEQFF
>.|14|TRBJ1-1|TRBV19
CASSITVLNTEAFF
>.|14|TRBJ2-1|TRBV5-1
CASSAGTGDNEQFF
>.|14|TRBJ2-7|TRBV7-6
CASSLRGQGYEQYF
>.|11|TRBJ2-1|TRBV28
CASSPSIEQFF
>.|12|TRBJ1-2|TRBV30
CAWSVTWYGYTF
>.|13|TRBJ2-5|TRBV9
CASSVSSKETQYF
>.|13|TRBJ2-7|TRBV7-3
CASSLDQASEQYF
>.|12|TRBJ1-2|TRBV30
CACPQVFYGYTF
>.|20|TRBJ1-6|TRBV13
CASSPTRTGVPSSYNSPLHF
>.|15|TRBJ1-6|TRBV18
CASSPRSGGDSPLHF
>.|16|TRBJ2-2|TRBV7-3
CASSPHVAGPTGELFF
>.|15|TRBJ2-5|TRBV5-1
CASSQTSGKQETQYF
>few|13|TRBJ2-1|TRBV10-2
CASTLAGVNEQFF
>.|14|TRBJ1-1|TRBV28
CASSLSGLGTEAFF
>.|14|TRBJ2-7|TRBV7-2
CASSRDTGSYEQYF
>.|13|TRBJ2-1|TRBV19
CASTGGYYNEQFF
>.|12|TRBJ2-7|TRBV18
CASSPSTYEQYF
>.|16|TRBJ2-3|TRBV5-1
CASSPGGAGPTDTQYF
>.|14|TRBJ2-3|TRBV9
CASSVIGGADTQYF
>.|15|TRBJ2-7|TRBV4-1
CASSPWTGGSYEQYF
>.|17|TRBJ1-2|TRBV7-2
CASSRFPATAADYGYTF